The text below deals with one T cell receptor (beta chain). The antigen remains unidentified. Assay used: immunoSEQ multiplex PCR; TCRdb lists only in-frame clones, some missing. The table includes roughly 180,000 clones, approximately 87% detected once. This entry is derived from a study of T cell responses to AZD1222 COVID-19 vaccine. Findings and limits, study-wide: Regions 160-218 and 743-854 held dominance among vaccine-associated CD4 TCRs, which spanned spike. Repertoires in all cases were sampled only once the peak T cell response had passed. At baseline, seropositivity was found in only 6 or 7 AZD1222 recipients. Clonal diversity may have been underestimated, and the donors were mostly white British, with more females than males.

J gave up 0 bases and V 8 bases, and 14 bases lay outside the gene matches. Germline loops: CDR1 MRHNA, CDR2 SNTAGT. The CDR3 runs to 17 residues. Sample: peripheral blood, taken on day 0 of MenACWY control vaccination. The chain is built from TRBV6-4 and TRBJ2-3; 7 nucleotides agree with TRBD2. The receptor was derived from an adult in good health. CDR3 sequence reads: CASDQRGLNSSTDTQYF. DNA of the CDR3: TGTGCCAGCGACCAGCGGGGCTTAAATTCTAGCACAGATACGCAGTATTTT.